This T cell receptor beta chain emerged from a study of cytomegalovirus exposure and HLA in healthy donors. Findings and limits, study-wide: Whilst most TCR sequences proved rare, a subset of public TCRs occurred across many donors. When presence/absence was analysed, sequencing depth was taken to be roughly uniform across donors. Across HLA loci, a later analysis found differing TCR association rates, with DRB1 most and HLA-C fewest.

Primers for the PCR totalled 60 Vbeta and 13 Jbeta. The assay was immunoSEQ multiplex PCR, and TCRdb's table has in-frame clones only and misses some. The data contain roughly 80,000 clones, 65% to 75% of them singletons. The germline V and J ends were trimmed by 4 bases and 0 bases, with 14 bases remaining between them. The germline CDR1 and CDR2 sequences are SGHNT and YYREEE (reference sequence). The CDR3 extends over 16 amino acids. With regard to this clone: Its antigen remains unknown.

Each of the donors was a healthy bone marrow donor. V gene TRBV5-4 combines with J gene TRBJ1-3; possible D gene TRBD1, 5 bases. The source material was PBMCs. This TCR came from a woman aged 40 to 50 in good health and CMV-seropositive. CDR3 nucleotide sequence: TGTGCCAGCAGCCGCGGGGCAGCTTACTCTGGAAACACCATATATTTT. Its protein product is CASSRGAAYSGNTIYF.